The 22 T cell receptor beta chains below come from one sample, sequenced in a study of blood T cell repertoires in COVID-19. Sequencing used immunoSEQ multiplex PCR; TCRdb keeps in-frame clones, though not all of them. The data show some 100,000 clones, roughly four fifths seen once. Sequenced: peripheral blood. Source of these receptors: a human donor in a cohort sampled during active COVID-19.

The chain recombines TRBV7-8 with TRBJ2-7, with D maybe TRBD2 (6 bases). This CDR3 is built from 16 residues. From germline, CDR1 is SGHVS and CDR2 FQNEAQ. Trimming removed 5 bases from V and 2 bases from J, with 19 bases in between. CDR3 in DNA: TGTGCCAGCAGCATTATGGACCGCAGACTAGCCTACGAGCAGTACTTC. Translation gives CASSIMDRRLAYEQYF.

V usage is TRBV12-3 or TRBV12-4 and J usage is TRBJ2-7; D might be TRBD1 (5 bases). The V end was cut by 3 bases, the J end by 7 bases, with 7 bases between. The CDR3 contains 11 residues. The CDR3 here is CASSFGAEQYF. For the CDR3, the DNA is TGTGCCAGCAGTTTTGGGGCAGAGCAGTACTTC.

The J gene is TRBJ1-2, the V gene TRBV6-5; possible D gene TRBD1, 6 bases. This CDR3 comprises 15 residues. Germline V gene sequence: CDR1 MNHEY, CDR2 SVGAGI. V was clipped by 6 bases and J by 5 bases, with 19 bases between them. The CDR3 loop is CASSYDGDRLYGYTF. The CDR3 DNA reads TGTGCCAGCAGCTACGACGGTGACAGGTTATATGGCTACACCTTC.

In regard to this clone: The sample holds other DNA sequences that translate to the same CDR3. CDR3 DNA: TGTGCCAGCAGCGTAGGTCTAGCGGAAACCTACGAGCAGTACTTC. It is translated as CASSVGLAETYEQYF. The rearrangement joins TRBV9 to TRBJ2-7; 7 nucleotides agree with TRBD2. V was clipped by 0 bases and J by 2 bases; unmatched bases: 5. There are 15 residues in the CDR3. From germline, CDR1 is SGDLS and CDR2 YYNGEE.

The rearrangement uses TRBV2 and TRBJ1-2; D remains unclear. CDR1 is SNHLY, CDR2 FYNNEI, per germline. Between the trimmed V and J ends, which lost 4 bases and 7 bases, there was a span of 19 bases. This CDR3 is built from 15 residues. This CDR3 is CASSGTQAILGGYTF. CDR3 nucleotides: TGTGCCAGCAGTGGAACCCAGGCGATCCTCGGTGGCTACACCTTC.

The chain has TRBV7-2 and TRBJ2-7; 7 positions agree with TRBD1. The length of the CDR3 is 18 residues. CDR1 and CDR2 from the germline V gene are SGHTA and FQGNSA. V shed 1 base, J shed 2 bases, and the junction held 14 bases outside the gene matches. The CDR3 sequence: CASSLGTSVTGSPYEQYF. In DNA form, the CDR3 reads TGTGCCAGCAGCTTAGGTACTTCCGTGACAGGGTCCCCCTACGAGCAGTACTTC. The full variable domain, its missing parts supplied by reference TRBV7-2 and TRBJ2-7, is GAGVSQSPSNKVTEKGKDVELRCDPISGHTALYWYRQSLGQGLEFLIYFQGNSAPDKSGLPSDRFSAERTGGSVSTLTIQRTQQEDSAVYLCASSLGTSVTGSPYEQYFGPGTRLTVT.

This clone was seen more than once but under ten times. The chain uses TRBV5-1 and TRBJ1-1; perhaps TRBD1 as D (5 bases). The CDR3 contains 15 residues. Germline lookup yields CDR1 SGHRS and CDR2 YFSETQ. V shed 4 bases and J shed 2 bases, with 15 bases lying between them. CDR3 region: CASSQLQGGNTEAFF. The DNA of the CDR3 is TGCGCCAGCAGCCAACTGCAGGGAGGAAACACTGAAGCTTTCTTT.

DNA for the CDR3: TGTGCCAGCAGTTGGGGAGGGAATTCCTACGAGCAGTACTTC. It translates to CASSWGGNSYEQYF. V usage is TRBV28 and J usage is TRBJ2-7; 7 positions agree with TRBD2. J gave up 1 base and V 4 bases, and 4 bases lay outside the gene matches. The CDR3 is made up of 14 amino acids. From germline, CDR1 is MDHEN and CDR2 SYDVKM.

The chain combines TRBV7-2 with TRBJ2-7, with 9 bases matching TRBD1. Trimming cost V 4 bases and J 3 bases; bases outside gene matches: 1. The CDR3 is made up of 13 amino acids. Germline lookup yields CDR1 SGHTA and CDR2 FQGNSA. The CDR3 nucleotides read TGTGCCAGCAGCTCGGACAGGGGCTACGAGCAGTACTTC. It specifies CASSSDRGYEQYF.

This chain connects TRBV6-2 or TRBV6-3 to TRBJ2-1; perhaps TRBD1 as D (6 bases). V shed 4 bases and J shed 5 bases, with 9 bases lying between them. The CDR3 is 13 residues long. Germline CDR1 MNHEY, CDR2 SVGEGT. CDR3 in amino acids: CASSWNRDNEQFF. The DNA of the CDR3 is TGTGCCAGCAGTTGGAACAGGGACAATGAGCAGTTCTTC.

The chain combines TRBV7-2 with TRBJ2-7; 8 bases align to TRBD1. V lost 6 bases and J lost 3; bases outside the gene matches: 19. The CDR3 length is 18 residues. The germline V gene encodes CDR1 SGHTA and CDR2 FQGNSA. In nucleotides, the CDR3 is TGTGCCAGCAGTCGTAGGCGGCAGGGGGCGGCCGGAGGCTACGAGCAGTACTTC. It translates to CASSRRRQGAAGGYEQYF.

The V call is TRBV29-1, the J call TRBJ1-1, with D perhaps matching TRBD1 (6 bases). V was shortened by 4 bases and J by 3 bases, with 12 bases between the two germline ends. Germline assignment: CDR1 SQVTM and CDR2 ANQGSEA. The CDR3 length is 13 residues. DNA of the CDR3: TGCAGCGTTGGGACAGCCAAGGACACTGAAGCTTTCTTT. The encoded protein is CSVGTAKDTEAFF. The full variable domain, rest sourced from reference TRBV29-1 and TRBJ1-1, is SAVISQKPSRDICQRGTSLTIQCQVDSQVTMMFWYRQQPGQSLTLIATANQGSEATYESGFVIDKFPISRPNLTFSTLTVSNMSPEDSSIYLCSVGTAKDTEAFFGQGTRLTVV.

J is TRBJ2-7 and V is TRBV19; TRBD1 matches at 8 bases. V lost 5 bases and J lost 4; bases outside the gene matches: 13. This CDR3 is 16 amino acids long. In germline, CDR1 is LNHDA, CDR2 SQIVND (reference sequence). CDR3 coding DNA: TGTGCCAGTAGTGTCAACTCAGGGGGCAATCGGTACGAGCAGTACTTC. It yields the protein CASSVNSGGNRYEQYF.

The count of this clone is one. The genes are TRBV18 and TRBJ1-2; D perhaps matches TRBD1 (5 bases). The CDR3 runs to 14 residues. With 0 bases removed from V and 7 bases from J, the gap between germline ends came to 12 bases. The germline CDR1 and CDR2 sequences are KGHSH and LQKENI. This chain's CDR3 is CASSPPGEAAGYTF. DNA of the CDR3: TGTGCCAGCTCACCACCAGGGGAAGCTGCTGGCTACACCTTC. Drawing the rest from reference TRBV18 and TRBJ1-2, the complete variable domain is NAGVMQNPRHLVRRRGQEARLRCSPMKGHSHVYWYRQLPEEGLKFMVYLQKENIIDESGMPKERFSAEFPKEGPSILRIQQVVRGDSAAYFCASSPPGEAAGYTFGSGTRLTVV.

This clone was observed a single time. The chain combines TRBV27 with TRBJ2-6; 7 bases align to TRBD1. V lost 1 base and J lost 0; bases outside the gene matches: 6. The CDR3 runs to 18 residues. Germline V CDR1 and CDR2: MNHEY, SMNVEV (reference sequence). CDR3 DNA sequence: TGTGCCAGCAGTTTATTAGGGACAGTGATCTCTGGGGCCAACGTCCTGACTTTC. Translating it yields CASSLLGTVISGANVLTF.

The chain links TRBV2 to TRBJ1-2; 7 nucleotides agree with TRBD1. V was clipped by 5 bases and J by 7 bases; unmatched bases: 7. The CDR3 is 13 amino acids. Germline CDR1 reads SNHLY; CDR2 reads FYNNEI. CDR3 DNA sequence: TGTGCCAGCAGTAGCGACAGGGTAGTTGGCTACACCTTC. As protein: CASSSDRVVGYTF.

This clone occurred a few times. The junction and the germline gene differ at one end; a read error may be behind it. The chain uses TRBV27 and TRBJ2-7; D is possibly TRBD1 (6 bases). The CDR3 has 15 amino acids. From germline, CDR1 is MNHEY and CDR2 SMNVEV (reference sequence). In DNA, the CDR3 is TGTGCCAGCAGTCTATCGAGGGGGTTCCTCTACGAGCAGTACTTC. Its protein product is CASSLSRGFLYEQYF.

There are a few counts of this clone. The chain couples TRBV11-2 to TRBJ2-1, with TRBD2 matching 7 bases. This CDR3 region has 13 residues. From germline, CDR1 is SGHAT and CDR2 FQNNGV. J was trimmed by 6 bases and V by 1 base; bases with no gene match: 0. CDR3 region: CASSLGLANEQFF. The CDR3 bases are TGTGCCAGCAGCTTAGGACTAGCCAATGAGCAGTTCTTC.

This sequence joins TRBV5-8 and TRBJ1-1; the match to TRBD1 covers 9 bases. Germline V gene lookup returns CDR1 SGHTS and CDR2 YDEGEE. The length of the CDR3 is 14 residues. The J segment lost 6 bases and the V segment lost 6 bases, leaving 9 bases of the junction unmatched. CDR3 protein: CASTRGQGEAEAFF. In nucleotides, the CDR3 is TGTGCCAGCACTCGGGGACAGGGAGAAGCTGAAGCTTTCTTT.

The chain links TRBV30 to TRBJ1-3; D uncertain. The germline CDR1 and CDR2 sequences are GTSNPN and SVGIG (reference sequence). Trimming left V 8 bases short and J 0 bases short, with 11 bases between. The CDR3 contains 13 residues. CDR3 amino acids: CASDIDSGNTIYF. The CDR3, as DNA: TGTGCCAGTGACATCGACTCTGGAAACACCATATATTTT.

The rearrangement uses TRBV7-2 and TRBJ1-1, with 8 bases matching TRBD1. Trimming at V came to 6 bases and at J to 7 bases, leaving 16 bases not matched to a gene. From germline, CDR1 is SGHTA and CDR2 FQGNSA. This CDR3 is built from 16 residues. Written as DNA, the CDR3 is TGTGCCAGCAGAAAAGCACCGGGAGGACAGGGTGGTGAAGCTTTCTTT. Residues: CASRKAPGGQGGEAFF.

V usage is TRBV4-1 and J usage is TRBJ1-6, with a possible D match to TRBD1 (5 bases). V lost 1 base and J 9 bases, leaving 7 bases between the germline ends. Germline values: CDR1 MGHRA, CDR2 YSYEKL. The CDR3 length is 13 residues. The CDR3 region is CASSQVGVSPLHF. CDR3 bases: TGCGCCAGCAGCCAAGTAGGGGTTTCACCCCTCCACTTT.